The clone carrying this T cell receptor (beta chain) was picked up many times. The antigen remains undetermined. This sample is part of a study of T cells after yellow fever vaccination. Regarding the study as a whole: After the booster, about 95% of CD4 and around nine tenths of CD8 primary-response clones were re-detected.

The authors made TCR cDNA by 5'RACE template switching, adding a universal primer site and UMIs. A single record per CDR3 protein comes from TCRdb applying MiXCR to the 5' RACE reads. The sample consists of fewer than 650,000 distinct CDR3 sequences, 20% to 25% of them appearing once. The sequenced sample was PBMCs, obtained approximately 20 days after the first yellow fever vaccination. The sequence derives from a man younger than 30 who received the YFV17D yellow fever vaccine.

The chain's CDR3 is CASSKQVTYNYGYTF. The CDR3 region has the DNA TGTGCCAGCAGTAAACAGGTTACCTATAACTATGGCTACACCTTC. J is TRBJ1-2 and V is TRBV12-3 or TRBV12-4; tentatively, D is TRBD1 (5 bases). This CDR3 region has 15 residues. V was shortened by 5 bases and J by 1 base, with 14 bases between the two germline ends.